This passage covers 13 T cell receptor beta chains from one sample sequenced in a study of blood T cell repertoires in COVID-19. Method: immunoSEQ multiplex PCR; TCRdb's copy keeps in-frame clones and lacks some. The table lists 250,000 to 350,000 clones, about 88% of them singletons, with under 2.5% in the top ten. Sequencing was done on a sample of PBMCs or T cells enriched from blood (not recorded which). These receptors were collected from a woman aged 55-70 years in a cohort exposed to, infected with or recovered from COVID-19 (not recorded which).

This sequence joins TRBV30 and TRBJ1-2; D call uncertain. V dropped 5 bases and J dropped 0 bases, with 4 bases sitting between them. The CDR3 has 11 amino acids. Germline V gene lookup returns CDR1 GTSNPN and CDR2 SVGIG (reference sequence). As DNA, the CDR3 is TGTGCCTGGTCCGCTAACTATGGCTACACCTTC. It yields the protein CAWSANYGYTF.

The chain carries TRBV19 and TRBJ1-5, with 8 bases aligning to TRBD1. Germline lookup yields CDR1 LNHDA and CDR2 SQIVND (reference sequence). The CDR3 sequence is 17 residues long. Trimming removed 4 bases from V and 1 base from J; junction bases left unmatched: 9. CDR3 sequence reads: CASSTKQGVGSNQPQHF. The DNA of the CDR3 is TGTGCCAGTAGTACGAAACAGGGGGTAGGGAGCAATCAGCCCCAGCATTTT.

The V call is TRBV23-1, the J call TRBJ2-2; 8 bases align to TRBD1. TRBV23-1 is annotated as an ORF whose role is uncertain. V was clipped by 7 bases and J by 7 bases; unmatched bases: 17. CDR3 length: 17 amino acids. CDR3 DNA sequence: TGCGCCAGCACCCTCAAGGCCACAGGGGGACGTCGCGGGGAGCTGTTTTTT. Residues: CASTLKATGGRRGELFF.

J is TRBJ2-7 and V is TRBV3-1 (or the pseudogene TRBV3-2); 10 bases match TRBD2. Germline V gives CDR1 LGHDT, CDR2 YNNKEL (reference sequence). V shed 6 bases and J 5 bases; nucleotides not matched to a gene: 7. The CDR3 runs to 14 residues. CDR3 loop: CASRLSSGRHEQYF. The CDR3 DNA reads TGTGCCAGCAGGTTATCTAGCGGGAGACACGAGCAGTACTTC.

This clone appeared once. The J gene is TRBJ2-3, the V gene TRBV27; 8 bases line up with TRBD1. Per the germline V gene, CDR1 is MNHEY and CDR2 is SMNVEV (reference sequence). Unmatched junction bases numbered 8, after V lost 3 bases and J lost 3 bases. The CDR3 runs to 16 residues. Here the CDR3 DNA reads TGTGCCAGCAGTTTCCTTGGACAGGGTCTAACAGATACGCAGTATTTT. Translation: CASSFLGQGLTDTQYF.

The chain joins TRBV12-3 or TRBV12-4 to TRBJ1-1; 9 bases are a match to TRBD1. The CDR3 is 12 amino acids. Unmatched junction bases numbered 7, after V lost 7 bases and J lost 10 bases. The CDR3 loop reads CASNYGTGSAFF. The CDR3 coding sequence is TGTGCCAGCAATTACGGGACAGGGTCAGCTTTCTTT.

The J gene is TRBJ2-5, the V gene TRBV9; D might be TRBD2 (6 bases). This CDR3 region has 14 residues. Looked up from germline, CDR1 is SGDLS and CDR2 is YYNGEE. Trimming stripped 4 bases from V and 3 bases from J, with 13 bases between. Here the CDR3 DNA reads TGTGCCAGCAGCACGGGGGTCCGAAAAGAGACCCAGTACTTC. It codes for CASSTGVRKETQYF.

The chain carries TRBV29-1 and TRBJ2-7; 7 bases fit TRBD1. This CDR3 region has 13 residues. Germline-derived CDR1 and CDR2 are SQVTM and ANQGSEA. V was pared by 4 bases and J by 3 bases, with 6 bases of the junction left unmatched. CDR3 protein: CSVALRTGYEQYF. The CDR3 DNA is TGCAGCGTTGCCCTCAGGACAGGCTACGAGCAGTACTTC.

This sequence joins TRBV5-4 and TRBJ2-7; weak D call: TRBD2 (5 bases). This CDR3 is 14 amino acids long. The V gene lost 2 bases and the J gene lost 5 bases, with 14 bases spanning the gap. The germline CDR1 and CDR2 sequences are SGHNT and YYREEE (reference sequence). The CDR3 protein is CASSFGRRHHEQYF. In DNA, the CDR3 is TGTGCCAGCAGCTTCGGGCGGAGGCACCACGAGCAGTACTTC.

This clone was recorded only once. The rearrangement joins TRBV30 to TRBJ2-3; 11 bases are shared with TRBD2. V gave up 8 bases and J gave up 2 bases; unmatched junction bases: 3. CDR1 and CDR2 from the germline V gene are GTSNPN and SVGIG (reference sequence). This CDR3 has 13 residues. In DNA, the CDR3 is TGTGCCACTAGCGGGGGACCCACAGATACGCAGTATTTT. Amino acids: CATSGGPTDTQYF.

The chain couples TRBV30 to TRBJ2-7; 12 nucleotides match TRBD1. With 3 bases clipped from V and 2 bases from J, the junction kept 5 bases outside the gene matches. The V gene's germline CDR1 is GTSNPN and CDR2 SVGIG (reference sequence). There are 15 residues in the CDR3. The CDR3 protein is CAWRGQGAGTYEQYF. Written as DNA, the CDR3 is TGTGCCTGGAGGGGACAGGGGGCAGGAACCTACGAGCAGTACTTC.

This clone appeared once. CDR3 bases: TGTGCCAGCAGGGGGACAGCTGGCTACAATGAGCAGTTCTTC. Its protein is CASRGTAGYNEQFF. This chain joins TRBV2 and TRBJ2-1, with 7 bases aligning to TRBD1. Germline CDR1 SNHLY, CDR2 FYNNEI. The CDR3 sequence is 14 residues long. Trimming cost V 6 bases and J 3 bases; bases outside gene matches: 5.

The table lists this clone with a few counts. V usage is TRBV19 and J usage is TRBJ1-2; 8 bases map to TRBD1. From germline, CDR1 is LNHDA and CDR2 SQIVND (reference sequence). The CDR3 runs 13 residues. V trimming: 5 bases; J trimming: 9 bases; junction bases outside the gene matches: 8. The CDR3 sequence is CASSLQDRARYTF. DNA for the CDR3: TGTGCCAGTAGTCTCCAGGACAGGGCTCGCTACACCTTC.